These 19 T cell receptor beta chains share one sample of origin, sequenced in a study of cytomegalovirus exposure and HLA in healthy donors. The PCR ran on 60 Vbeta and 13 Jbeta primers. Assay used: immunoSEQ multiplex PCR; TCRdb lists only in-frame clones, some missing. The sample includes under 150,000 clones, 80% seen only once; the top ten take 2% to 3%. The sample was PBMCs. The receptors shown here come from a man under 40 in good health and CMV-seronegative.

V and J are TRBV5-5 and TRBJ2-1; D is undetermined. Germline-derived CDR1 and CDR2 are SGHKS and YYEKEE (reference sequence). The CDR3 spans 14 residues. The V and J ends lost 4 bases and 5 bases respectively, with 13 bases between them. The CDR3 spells CASSPVIEDNEQFF. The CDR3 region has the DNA TGTGCCAGCAGCCCGGTTATCGAAGACAATGAGCAGTTCTTC.

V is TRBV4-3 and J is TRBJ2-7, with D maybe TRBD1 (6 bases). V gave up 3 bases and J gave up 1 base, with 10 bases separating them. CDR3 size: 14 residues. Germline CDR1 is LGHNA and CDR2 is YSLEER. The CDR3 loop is CASSQGDTSYEQYF. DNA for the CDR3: TGCGCCAGCAGCCAGGGGGACACATCCTACGAGCAGTACTTC.

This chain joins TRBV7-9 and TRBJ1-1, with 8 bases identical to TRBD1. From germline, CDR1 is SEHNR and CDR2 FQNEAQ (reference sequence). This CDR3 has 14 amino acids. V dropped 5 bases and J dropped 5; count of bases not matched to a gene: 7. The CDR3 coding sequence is TGTGCCAGCAGCAAAGGACAGGGAGAGACTGAAGCTTTCTTT. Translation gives CASSKGQGETEAFF.

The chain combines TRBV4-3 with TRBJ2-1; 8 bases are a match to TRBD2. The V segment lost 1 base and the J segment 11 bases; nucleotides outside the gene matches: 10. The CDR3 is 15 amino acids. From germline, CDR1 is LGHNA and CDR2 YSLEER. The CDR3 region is CASSQAGTRGNKQFF. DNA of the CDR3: TGCGCCAGCAGCCAAGCCGGGACTAGGGGGAATAAGCAGTTCTTC.

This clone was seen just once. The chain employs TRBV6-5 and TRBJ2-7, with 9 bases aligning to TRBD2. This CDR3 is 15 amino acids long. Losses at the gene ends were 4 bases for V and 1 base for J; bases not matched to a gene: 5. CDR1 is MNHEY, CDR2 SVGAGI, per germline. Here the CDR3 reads CASSSTTSGSYEQYF. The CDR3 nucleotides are TGTGCCAGCAGTTCAACGACTAGCGGTTCCTACGAGCAGTACTTC.

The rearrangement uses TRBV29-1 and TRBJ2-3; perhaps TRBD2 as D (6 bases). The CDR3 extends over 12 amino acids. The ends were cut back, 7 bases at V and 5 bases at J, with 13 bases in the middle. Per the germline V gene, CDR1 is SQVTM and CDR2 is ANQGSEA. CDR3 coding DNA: TGCAGCGGAAGAGTCGGGGGAGATACGCAGTATTTT. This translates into CSGRVGGDTQYF.

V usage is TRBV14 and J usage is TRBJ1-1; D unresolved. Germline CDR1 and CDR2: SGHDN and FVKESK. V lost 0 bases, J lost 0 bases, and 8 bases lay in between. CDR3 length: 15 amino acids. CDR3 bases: TGTGCCAGCAGCCAAGAAGTGTGGCTGAACACTGAAGCTTTCTTT. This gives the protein CASSQEVWLNTEAFF. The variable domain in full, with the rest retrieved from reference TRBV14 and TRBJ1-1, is EAGVTQFPSHSVIEKGQTVTLRCDPISGHDNLYWYRRVMGKEIKFLLHFVKESKQDESGMPNNRFLAERTGGTYSTLKVQPAELEDSGVYFCASSQEVWLNTEAFFGQGTRLTVV.

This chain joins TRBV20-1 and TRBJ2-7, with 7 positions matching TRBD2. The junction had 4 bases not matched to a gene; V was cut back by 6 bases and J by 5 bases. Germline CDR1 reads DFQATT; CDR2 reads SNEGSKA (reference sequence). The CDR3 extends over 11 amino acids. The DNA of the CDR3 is TGCAGTGCCAGCGGGGTTAACGAGCAGTACTTC. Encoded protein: CSASGVNEQYF.

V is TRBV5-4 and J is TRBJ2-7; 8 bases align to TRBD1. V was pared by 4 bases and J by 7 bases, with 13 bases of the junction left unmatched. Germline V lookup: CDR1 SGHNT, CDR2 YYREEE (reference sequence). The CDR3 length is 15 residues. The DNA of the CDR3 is TGTGCCAGCAGCCCTGGGACAGGTGACCTCGGGGAGCAGTACTTC. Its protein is CASSPGTGDLGEQYF.

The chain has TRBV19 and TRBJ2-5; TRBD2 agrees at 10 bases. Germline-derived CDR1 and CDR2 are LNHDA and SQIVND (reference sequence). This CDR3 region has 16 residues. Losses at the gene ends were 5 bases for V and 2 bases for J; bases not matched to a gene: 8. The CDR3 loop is CASSVAQLAGQETQYF. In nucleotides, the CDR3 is TGTGCCAGTAGTGTGGCCCAACTAGCGGGACAAGAGACCCAGTACTTC. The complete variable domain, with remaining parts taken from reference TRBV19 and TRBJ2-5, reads DGGITQSPKYLFRKEGQNVTLSCEQNLNHDAMYWYRQDPGQGLRLIYYSQIVNDFQKGDIAEGYSVSREKKESFPLTVTSAQKNPTAFYLCASSVAQLAGQETQYFGPGTRLLVL.

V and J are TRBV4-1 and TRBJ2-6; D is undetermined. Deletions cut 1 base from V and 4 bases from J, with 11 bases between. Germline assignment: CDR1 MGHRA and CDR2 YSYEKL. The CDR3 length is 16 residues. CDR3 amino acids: CASSQVTIRGANVLTF. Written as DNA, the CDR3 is TGCGCCAGCAGCCAAGTCACCATTCGGGGGGCCAACGTCCTGACTTTC.

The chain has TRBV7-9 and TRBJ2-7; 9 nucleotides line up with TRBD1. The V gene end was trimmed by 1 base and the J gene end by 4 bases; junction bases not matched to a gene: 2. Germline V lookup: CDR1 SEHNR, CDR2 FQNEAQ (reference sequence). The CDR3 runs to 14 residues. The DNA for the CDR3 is TGTGCCAGCAGCTTAGTGACAGGGGGGTACGAGCAGTACTTC. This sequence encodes CASSLVTGGYEQYF.

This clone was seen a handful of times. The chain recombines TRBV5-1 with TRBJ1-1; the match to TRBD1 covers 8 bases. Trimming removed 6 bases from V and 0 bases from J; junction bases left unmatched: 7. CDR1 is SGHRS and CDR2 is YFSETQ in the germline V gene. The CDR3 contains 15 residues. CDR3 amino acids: CASTTGDYMNTEAFF. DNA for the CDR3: TGCGCCAGCACGACAGGGGACTACATGAACACTGAAGCTTTCTTT.

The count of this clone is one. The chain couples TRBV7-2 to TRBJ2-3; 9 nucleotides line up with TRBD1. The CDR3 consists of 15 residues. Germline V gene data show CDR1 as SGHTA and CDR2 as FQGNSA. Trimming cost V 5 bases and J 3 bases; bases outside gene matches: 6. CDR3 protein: CASSPSGQGTDTQYF. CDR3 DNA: TGTGCCAGCAGCCCCTCGGGACAGGGAACAGATACGCAGTATTTT.

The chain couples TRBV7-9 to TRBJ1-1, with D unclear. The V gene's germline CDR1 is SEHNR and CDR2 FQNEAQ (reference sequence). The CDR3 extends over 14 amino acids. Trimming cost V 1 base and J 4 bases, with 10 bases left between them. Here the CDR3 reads CASSLGAAGTEAFF. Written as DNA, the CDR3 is TGTGCCAGCAGCTTAGGGGCAGCTGGCACTGAAGCTTTCTTT.

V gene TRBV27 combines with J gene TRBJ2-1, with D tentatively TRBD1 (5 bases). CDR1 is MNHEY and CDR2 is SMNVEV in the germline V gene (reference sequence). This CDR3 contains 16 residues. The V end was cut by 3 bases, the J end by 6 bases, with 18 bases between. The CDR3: CASSFDRRNLFNEQFF. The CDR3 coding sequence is TGTGCCAGCAGTTTCGACAGACGTAATCTTTTCAATGAGCAGTTCTTC.

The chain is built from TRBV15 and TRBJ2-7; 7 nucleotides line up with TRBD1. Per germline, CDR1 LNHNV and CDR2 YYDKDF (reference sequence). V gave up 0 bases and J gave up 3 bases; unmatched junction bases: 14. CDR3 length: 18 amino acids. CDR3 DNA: TGTGCCACCAGCAGAGACCTTCCCGGGACAGCGATAAACTACGAGCAGTACTTC. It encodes CATSRDLPGTAINYEQYF.

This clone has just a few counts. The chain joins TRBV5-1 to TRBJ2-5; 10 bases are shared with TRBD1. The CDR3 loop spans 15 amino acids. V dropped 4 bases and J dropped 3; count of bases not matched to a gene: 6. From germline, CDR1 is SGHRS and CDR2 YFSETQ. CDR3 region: CASSRSGTGEETQYF. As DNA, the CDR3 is TGCGCCAGCAGCCGGAGCGGGACAGGGGAAGAGACCCAGTACTTC.

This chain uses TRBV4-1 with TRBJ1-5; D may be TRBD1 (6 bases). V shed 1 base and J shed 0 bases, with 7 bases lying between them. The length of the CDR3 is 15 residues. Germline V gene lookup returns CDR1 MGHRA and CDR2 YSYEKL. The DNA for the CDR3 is TGCGCCAGCAGCCAAGGACAGGTTAGCAATCAGCCCCAGCATTTT. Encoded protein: CASSQGQVSNQPQHF.